At least ten counts were recorded for the clone carrying this TCR beta chain. Its antigen is currently unknown. The authors prepared the TCRbeta library with unique molecular identifiers. One entry per CDR3 protein results from TCRdb running MiXCR on the PCR reads. The top ten hold 9.1% of the sample, which has hundreds of thousands of distinct CDR3 sequences, roughly 7.8% seen once. The sample belongs to a study of T-cell reconstitution after alpha-beta-depleted transplantation in children. Points from the study as a whole: Newly generated T cells supplied most T-cell counts and diversity one year post-transplant.

Unmatched junction bases numbered 8, after V lost 6 bases and J lost 8 bases. The germline V gene has CDR1 WSHSY and CDR2 SAAADI. This CDR3 spans 13 amino acids. The sample in question was peripheral blood, obtained 360 days after TCRalphabeta/CD19-depleted stem cell transplant. This sequence joins TRBV10-2 and TRBJ1-2, with 8 nucleotides matching TRBD1. The receptor's source is a female patient aged 2-9 years who had a stem cell transplant for Fanconi anemia, so the T cells may come from the graft donor. Written as DNA, the CDR3 is TGCGCCAGCAGCAACAGGGGGAGGGGCGGCTACACCTTC. Its translation: CASSNRGRGGYTF.